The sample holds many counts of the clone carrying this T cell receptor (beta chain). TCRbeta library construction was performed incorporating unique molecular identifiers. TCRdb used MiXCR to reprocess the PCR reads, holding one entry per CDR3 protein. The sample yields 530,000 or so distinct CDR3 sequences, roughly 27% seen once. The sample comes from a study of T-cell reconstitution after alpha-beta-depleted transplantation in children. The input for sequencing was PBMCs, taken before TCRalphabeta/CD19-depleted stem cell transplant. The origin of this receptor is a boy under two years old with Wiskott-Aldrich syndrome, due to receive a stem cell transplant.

The CDR3, as DNA: TGTGCCAGCAGCTTGATGGGACTAGCGGGAGGAAATGAGCAGTTCTTC. Amino acid sequence: CASSLMGLAGGNEQFF. The rearrangement uses TRBV5-6 and TRBJ2-1; 15 bases are a match to TRBD2. CDR3 length: 16 residues. Germline CDR1 SGHDT, CDR2 YYEEEE. J was trimmed by 7 bases and V by 1 base; bases with no gene match: 3.